This T cell receptor (beta chain) was found in a study of STAT5B mutations in CD4+ large granular lymphocyte leukemia. Notes on the study in general: Over 20% of private leukemic clonotypes occurred rarely in other patients' non-leukemic repertoires. Top patient clones used TRBV06 genes more often: 8/27 versus 2/35 in controls.

As concerns this clone: The antigen remains unidentified.

CDR3 size: 13 residues. V was clipped by 5 bases and J by 6 bases; unmatched bases: 4. Germline-derived CDR1 and CDR2 are MNHEY and SMNVEV (reference sequence). Clones were read by immunoSEQ multiplex PCR, and TCRdb kept only the in-frame ones, dropping some. The sample has about 37,000 clones; 70% to 90% are singletons. Buffy coats from healthy blood donors served as controls. The sequencing sample was made of CD4+ T cells from blood buffy coats. The sequence came from a human donor in good health. The chain carries TRBV27 and TRBJ1-5, with 7 bases fitting TRBD1. The CDR3 is CASSAYRGQPQHF. The CDR3 bases are TGTGCCAGCAGTGCCTACAGGGGTCAGCCCCAGCATTTT.